The 17 T cell receptor beta chains listed next were all sequenced from one sample in a study of T cell repertoires in cytomegalovirus infection. No cognate antigen is known for these TCRs. TCRdb reanalysed the reads using MiXCR and keeps one entry per CDR3 protein. This sample yields under 450,000 distinct CDR3 sequences, of which approximately 35% are seen a single time; roughly 13% belongs to the top ten. The sample consisted of cultured PBMCs, taken from culture after CMV antigen stimulation. The receptors were gathered from a human donor in good health (CMV status not recorded). Some clones in this sample may be carry-over from other donors' samples.

The chain has TRBV7-6 and TRBJ2-1; maybe TRBD1 (6 bases). Germline V lookup: CDR1 SGHVS, CDR2 FNYEAQ. Trimming left V 5 bases short and J 2 bases short, with 10 bases between. This CDR3 is 14 amino acids long. The CDR3 DNA reads as TGTGCCAGCAGCCTGGGACACCCCTACAATGAGCAGTTCTTC. The encoded protein is CASSLGHPYNEQFF. Full variable domain (outside the CDR3, taken from reference TRBV7-6 and TRBJ2-1): GAGVSQSPRYKVTKRGQDVALRCDPISGHVSLYWYRQALGQGPEFLTYFNYEAQQDKSGLPNDRFSAERPEGSISTLTIQRTEQRDSAMYRCASSLGHPYNEQFFGPGTRLTVL.

This rearrangement joins TRBV7-2 to TRBJ2-3; TRBD2 matches 9 bases. The CDR3 covers 17 residues. Trimming removed 6 bases from V and 1 base from J; junction bases left unmatched: 11. Germline values: CDR1 SGHTA, CDR2 FQGNSA. CDR3 coding DNA: TGTGCCAGCAGGTCTCCGGGGACTAGCAGACGCACAGATACGCAGTATTTT. This encodes CASRSPGTSRRTDTQYF.

J is TRBJ1-5 and V is TRBV12-3 or TRBV12-4; 7 bases fit TRBD1. This CDR3 comprises 13 residues. Trimming removed 6 bases from V and 6 bases from J; junction bases left unmatched: 5. CDR3 region: CASSYDRVQPQHF. The CDR3 DNA follows: TGTGCCAGCAGCTATGACAGGGTTCAGCCCCAGCATTTT.

The chain couples TRBV7-9 to TRBJ2-3; 7 bases are a match to TRBD2. V shed 2 bases, J shed 4 bases, and the junction held 9 bases outside the gene matches. There are 16 residues in the CDR3. Germline lookup yields CDR1 SEHNR and CDR2 FQNEAQ (reference sequence). The CDR3 reads CASSLRSGERADTQYF. The CDR3 region has the DNA TGTGCCAGCAGCTTAAGAAGCGGGGAGAGGGCAGATACGCAGTATTTT. The full variable domain, its missing parts supplied by reference TRBV7-9 and TRBJ2-3, is DTGVSQNPRHKITKRGQNVTFRCDPISEHNRLYWYRQTLGQGPEFLTYFQNEAQLEKSRLLSDRFSAERPKGSFSTLEIQRTEQGDSAMYLCASSLRSGERADTQYFGPGTRLTVL.

CDR3 in amino acids: CASSQTDSITALHF. CDR3 sequence (DNA): TGTGCCAGCAGCCAAACGGACAGTATTACGGCCCTCCACTTT. The rearrangement joins TRBV11-2 to TRBJ1-6, with D possibly TRBD1 on 6 matching bases. The CDR3 length is 14 residues. Germline CDR1 SGHAT, CDR2 FQNNGV. V lost 5 bases to trimming and J lost 14 bases, with 19 bases between them.

The V and J genes are TRBV7-8 and TRBJ2-3, with TRBD2 identical over 14 bases. This CDR3 is 18 amino acids long. Germline V gives CDR1 SGHVS, CDR2 FQNEAQ. Trimming took 2 bases from V and 4 from J; bases not matched to a gene: 8. The CDR3 protein is CASSLRPGLAGVADTQYF. DNA of the CDR3: TGTGCCAGCAGCTTACGCCCGGGACTAGCGGGAGTAGCAGATACGCAGTATTTT.

The chain carries TRBV7-6 and TRBJ2-1; TRBD2 agrees at 8 bases. This CDR3 comprises 17 residues. V gave up 5 bases and J gave up 7 bases; unmatched junction bases: 16. The V gene's germline CDR1 is SGHVS and CDR2 FNYEAQ. The CDR3 DNA reads as TGTGCCAGCAGCCCCCTAAGTGCCGGGACTAGTCTTAATGAGCAGTTCTTC. It translates to CASSPLSAGTSLNEQFF. The whole variable domain, filled in from reference TRBV7-6 and TRBJ2-1, reads GAGVSQSPRYKVTKRGQDVALRCDPISGHVSLYWYRQALGQGPEFLTYFNYEAQQDKSGLPNDRFSAERPEGSISTLTIQRTEQRDSAMYRCASSPLSAGTSLNEQFFGPGTRLTVL.

V and J are TRBV4-1 and TRBJ1-5, with TRBD1 matching over 7 bases. CDR1 is MGHRA and CDR2 is YSYEKL in the germline V gene. This CDR3 is built from 18 residues. V lost 0 bases to trimming and J lost 6 bases; unmatched junction nucleotides: 14. The CDR3 nucleotides are TGCGCCAGCAGCCAAGAGGTTAAGTTGAGGGGGCCTGGTCAGCCCCAGCATTTT. Residues: CASSQEVKLRGPGQPQHF.

The rearrangement uses TRBV28 and TRBJ2-7; D gene ambiguous. Germline V gene data show CDR1 as MDHEN and CDR2 as SYDVKM. CDR3 size: 13 residues. Trimming left V 7 bases short and J 4 bases short, with 14 bases between. The CDR3: CASISGRTYEQYV. CDR3 in DNA: TGTGCCAGCATTTCGGGTCGGACGTACGAGCAGTACGTC.

V and J are TRBV7-2 and TRBJ2-5, with 9 bases identical to TRBD1. The CDR3 consists of 14 residues. The junction had 7 bases not matched to a gene; V was cut back by 5 bases and J by 6 bases. Germline values: CDR1 SGHTA, CDR2 FQGNSA. The CDR3 spells CASSPDRGWQTQYF. The CDR3 DNA follows: TGTGCCAGCAGCCCGGACAGGGGATGGCAGACCCAGTACTTC.

The chain is built from TRBV12-5 and TRBJ2-1; no clear D gene. CDR3 length equals 14 residues. Trimming removed 0 bases from V and 9 bases from J, with 12 bases in between. Germline CDR1 LGHNT, CDR2 FRNRAP. The DNA of the CDR3 is TGTGCTAGTGGTTTGGTACTTCAGCCGGGTGAGCAGTTCTTC. It encodes CASGLVLQPGEQFF.

The chain uses TRBV20-1 and TRBJ1-2, with TRBD1 matching 8 bases. Trimming removed 6 bases from V and 7 bases from J; junction bases left unmatched: 7. The length of the CDR3 is 12 residues. From germline, CDR1 is DFQATT and CDR2 SNEGSKA (reference sequence). The DNA for the CDR3 is TGCAGTGCGCTGCAGGGGGCAGGTGGCTACACCTTC. Protein: CSALQGAGGYTF.

This clonotype was detected only a few times. The CDR3 sequence: CASSRVSGSMETQYF. The CDR3, as DNA: TGTGCCAGCAGTCGAGTTAGCGGGAGTATGGAGACCCAGTACTTC. This chain connects TRBV6-2 or TRBV6-3 to TRBJ2-5; 9 nucleotides align to TRBD2. V lost 5 bases and J lost 5; bases outside the gene matches: 9. This CDR3 spans 15 amino acids. Germline V gene sequence: CDR1 MNHEY, CDR2 SVGEGT.

This clonotype has only a few counts. This chain uses TRBV7-2 with TRBJ2-3; TRBD2 might be the D (6 bases). Germline CDR1 is SGHTA and CDR2 is FQGNSA. This CDR3 has 15 amino acids. Trimming took off 6 bases at V and 5 bases at J, with 18 bases between the two ends. The CDR3 DNA reads TGTGCCAGCAGACCGCCCGGAGGGAGAGGAGATACGCAGTATTTT. Translation gives CASRPPGGRGDTQYF.

This sequence joins TRBV7-3 and TRBJ2-1; 10 nucleotides agree with TRBD2. CDR1 is SGHTA and CDR2 is FQGTGA in the germline V gene. The junction had 6 bases not matched to a gene; V was cut back by 5 bases and J by 5 bases. This CDR3 comprises 15 residues. This chain's CDR3 is CASSPGLANDNEQFF. The CDR3 bases are TGTGCCAGCAGCCCGGGACTAGCGAACGACAATGAGCAGTTCTTC.

The chain's CDR3 is CASSQATGDGVRELFF. CDR3 in DNA: TGCGCCAGCAGCCAAGCGACAGGGGACGGTGTCAGGGAGCTGTTTTTT. This chain joins TRBV4-3 and TRBJ2-2; 8 bases map to TRBD1. Trimming removed 1 base from V and 9 bases from J; junction bases left unmatched: 10. Germline CDR1 LGHNA, CDR2 YSLEER. CDR3 length: 16 amino acids.

This clonotype turned up a few times. The DNA for the CDR3 is TGTGCCAGCAGCGTCAGGAGGAGCAATCAGCCCCAGCATTTT. The encoded protein is CASSVRRSNQPQHF. The chain joins TRBV7-2 to TRBJ1-5; D uncertain. V lost 5 bases to trimming and J lost 1 base, with 9 bases between them. There are 14 residues in the CDR3. In germline, CDR1 is SGHTA, CDR2 FQGNSA.